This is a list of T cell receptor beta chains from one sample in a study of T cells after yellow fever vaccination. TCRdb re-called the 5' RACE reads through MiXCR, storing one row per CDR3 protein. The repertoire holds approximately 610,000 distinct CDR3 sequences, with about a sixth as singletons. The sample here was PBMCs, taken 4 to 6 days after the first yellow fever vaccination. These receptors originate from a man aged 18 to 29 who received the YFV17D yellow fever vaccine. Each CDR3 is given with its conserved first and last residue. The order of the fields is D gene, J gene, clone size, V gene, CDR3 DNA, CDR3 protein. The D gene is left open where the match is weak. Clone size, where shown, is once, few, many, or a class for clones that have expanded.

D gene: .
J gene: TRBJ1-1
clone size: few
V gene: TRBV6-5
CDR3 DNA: TGTGCCAGCAGTTACGCTGCAGGATTCGAAGCTTTCTTT
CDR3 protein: CASSYAAGFEAFF

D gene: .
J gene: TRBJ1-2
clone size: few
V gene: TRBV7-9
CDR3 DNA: TGTGCCAGCAGCGTTGGGGACGGCTACACCTTC
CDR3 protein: CASSVGDGYTF

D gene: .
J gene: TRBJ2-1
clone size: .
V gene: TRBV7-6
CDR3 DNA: TGTGCCAGCAGCCGCTACCGGGCAGGAACATACAATGAGCAGTTCTTC
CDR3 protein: CASSRYRAGTYNEQFF

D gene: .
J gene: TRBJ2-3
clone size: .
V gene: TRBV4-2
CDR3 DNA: TGTGCCAGCAGCCCAACCGGACGCACAGATACGCAGTATTTT
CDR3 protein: CASSPTGRTDTQYF

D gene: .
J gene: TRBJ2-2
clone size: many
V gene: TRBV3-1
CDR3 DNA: TGTGCCAGCAGCCACACCGGGGAGCTGTTTTTT
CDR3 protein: CASSHTGELFF

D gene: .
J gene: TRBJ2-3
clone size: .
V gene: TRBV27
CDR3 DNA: TGTGCCAGCAGTCCAGATTTCGGAGATACGCAGTATTTT
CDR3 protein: CASSPDFGDTQYF

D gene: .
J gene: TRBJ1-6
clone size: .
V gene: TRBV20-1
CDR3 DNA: TGCAGTGCTAGAGAGCGGGGGCGCGCGAGGAATTCACCCCTCCACTTT
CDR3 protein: CSARERGRARNSPLHF

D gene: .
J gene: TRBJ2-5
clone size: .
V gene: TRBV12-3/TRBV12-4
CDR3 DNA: TGTGCCAGCAGACCCCAGCCGGTGGAGACCCAGTACTTC
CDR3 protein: CASRPQPVETQYF

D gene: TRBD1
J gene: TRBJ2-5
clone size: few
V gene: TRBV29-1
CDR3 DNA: TGCAGCGTTGAAGTGCGTGGACAGGCACAAGAGACCCAGTACTTC
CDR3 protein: CSVEVRGQAQETQYF

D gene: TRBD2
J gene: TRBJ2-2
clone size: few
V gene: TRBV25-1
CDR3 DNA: TGTGCCAGCGAGCGGGGGTACACCGGGGAGCTGTTTTTT
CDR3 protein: CASERGYTGELFF

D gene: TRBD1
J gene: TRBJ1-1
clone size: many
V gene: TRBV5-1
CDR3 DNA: TGCGCCAGCAGCTTGGTACCGGGACAGGGGACTGAAGCTTTCTTT
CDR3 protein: CASSLVPGQGTEAFF

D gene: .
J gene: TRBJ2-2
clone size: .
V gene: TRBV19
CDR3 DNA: TGTGCCAGTAGTGAGTACTGGTTGAACACCGGGGAGCTGTTTTTT
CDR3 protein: CASSEYWLNTGELFF

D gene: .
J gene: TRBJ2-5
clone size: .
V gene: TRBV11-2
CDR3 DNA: TGTGCCAGCAGCTTAGTCGGGGCTCGACGCATGTACCAAGAGACCCAGTACTTC
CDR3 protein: CASSLVGARRMYQETQYF

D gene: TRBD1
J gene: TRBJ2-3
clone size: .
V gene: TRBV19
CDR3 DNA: TGTGCCAGTAGTCGCGGACAGGAGCCCCTAACGCAGTATTTT
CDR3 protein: CASSRGQEPLTQYF

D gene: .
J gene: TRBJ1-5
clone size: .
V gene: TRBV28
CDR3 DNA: TGTGCCACTTCCTTGGGTTATAGCAATCAGCCCCAGCATTTT
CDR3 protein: CATSLGYSNQPQHF

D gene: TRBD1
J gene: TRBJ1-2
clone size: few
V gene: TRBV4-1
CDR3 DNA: TGCGCCAGCAGCCAAGAGGGACAGGGCCCCTATGGCTACACCTTC
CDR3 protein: CASSQEGQGPYGYTF

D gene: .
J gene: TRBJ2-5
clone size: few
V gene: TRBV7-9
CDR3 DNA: TGTGCCAGCAGGGTTGCGGGTAAAGAGACCCAGTACTTC
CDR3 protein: CASRVAGKETQYF

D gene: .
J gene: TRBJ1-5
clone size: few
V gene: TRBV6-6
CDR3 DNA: TGTGCCAGCCAGATCGGGGGGCGACAGCCCCAGCATTTT
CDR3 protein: CASQIGGRQPQHF

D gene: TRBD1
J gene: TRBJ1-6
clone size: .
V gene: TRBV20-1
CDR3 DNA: TGCAGTGCCCAGGGGGGCAGGGCCCTTTATTCACCCCTCCACTTT
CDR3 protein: CSAQGGRALYSPLHF

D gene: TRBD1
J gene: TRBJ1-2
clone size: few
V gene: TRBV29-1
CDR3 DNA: TGCAGCGTGGACAGGGGGCTTAAAGGGCACACCTTC
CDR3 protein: CSVDRGLKGHTF

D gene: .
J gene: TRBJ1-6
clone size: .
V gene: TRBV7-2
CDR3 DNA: TGTGCCAGCAGCCGCAGGGGTGGTAATTCACCCCTCCACTTT
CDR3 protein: CASSRRGGNSPLHF

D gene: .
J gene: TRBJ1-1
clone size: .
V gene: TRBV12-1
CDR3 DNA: TGTGCCAGCAGCGCGATGTCAGGGGATGAAGCTTTCTTT
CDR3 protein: CASSAMSGDEAFF

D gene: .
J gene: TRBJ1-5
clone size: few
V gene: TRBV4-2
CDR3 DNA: TGTGCCAGCAGCCAAGATGTGGTGAATAGCAATCAGCCCCAGCATTTT
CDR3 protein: CASSQDVVNSNQPQHF

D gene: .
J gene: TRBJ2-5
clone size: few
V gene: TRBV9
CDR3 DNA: TGTGCCAGCAGCGTAACGCCGGCCCAAGAGACCCAGTACTTC
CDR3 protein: CASSVTPAQETQYF

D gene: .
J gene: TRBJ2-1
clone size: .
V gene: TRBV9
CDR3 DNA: TGTGCCAGCAACCGAGGGGGCTACAATGAGCAGTTCTTC
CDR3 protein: CASNRGGYNEQFF

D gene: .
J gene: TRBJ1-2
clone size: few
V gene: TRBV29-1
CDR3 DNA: TGCAGCGTTGACACGACGGGTAGTGGCTATGGCTACACCTTC
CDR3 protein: CSVDTTGSGYGYTF

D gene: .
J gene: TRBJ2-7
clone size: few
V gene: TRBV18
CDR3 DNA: TGTGCCAGCTCACAAGGGACAACCTACGAGCAGTACTTC
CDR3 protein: CASSQGTTYEQYF

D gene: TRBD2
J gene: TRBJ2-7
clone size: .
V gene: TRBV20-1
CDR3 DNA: TGCAGTGCTAGAGGCGGGGGGGCCTACGAGCAGTACTTC
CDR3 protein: CSARGGGAYEQYF

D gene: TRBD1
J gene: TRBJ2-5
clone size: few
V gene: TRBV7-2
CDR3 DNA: TGTGCCAGCAGCTCATCCGGGACAGGGAGGGAGACCCAGTACTTC
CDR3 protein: CASSSSGTGRETQYF

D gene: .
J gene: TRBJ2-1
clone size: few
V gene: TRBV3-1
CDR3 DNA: TGTGCCAGCAGCTACACAGGGAGCTCCTACAATGAGCAGTTCTTC
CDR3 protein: CASSYTGSSYNEQFF

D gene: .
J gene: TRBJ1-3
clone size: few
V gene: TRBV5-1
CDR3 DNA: TGCGCCAGCAGCTTCGAAGGGAATCCCCGCGGAAACACCATATATTTT
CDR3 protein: CASSFEGNPRGNTIYF

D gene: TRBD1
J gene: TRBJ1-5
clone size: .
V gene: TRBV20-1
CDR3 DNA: TGCAGTGCTAGAGATGCGACAGGGTTTCAGCCCCAGCATTTT
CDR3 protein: CSARDATGFQPQHF

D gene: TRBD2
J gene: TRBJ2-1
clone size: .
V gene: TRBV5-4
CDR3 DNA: TGTGCCAGCAGCCCCCCGGGGGGGCCTTGGAATGAGCAGTTCTTC
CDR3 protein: CASSPPGGPWNEQFF

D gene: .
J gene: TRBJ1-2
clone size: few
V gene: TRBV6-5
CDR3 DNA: TGTGCCAGCAGTTACTCATCAGGAATTAACTATGGCTACACCTTC
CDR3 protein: CASSYSSGINYGYTF

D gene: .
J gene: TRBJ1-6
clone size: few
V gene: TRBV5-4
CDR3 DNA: TGTGCCAGCAGCTTAGACCGACCTCCTAATTCACCCCTCCACTTT
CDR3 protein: CASSLDRPPNSPLHF

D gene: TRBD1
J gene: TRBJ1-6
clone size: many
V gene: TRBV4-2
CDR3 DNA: TGTGCCAGCAGCCACAAACAGGGGCCTGAGTCACCCCTCCACTTT
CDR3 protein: CASSHKQGPESPLHF

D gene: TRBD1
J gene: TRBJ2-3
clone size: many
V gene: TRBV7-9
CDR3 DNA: TGTGCCAGCAGGCCCAGACAGGGGGCCGCCTCTTGGGATACGCAGTATTTT
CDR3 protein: CASRPRQGAASWDTQYF

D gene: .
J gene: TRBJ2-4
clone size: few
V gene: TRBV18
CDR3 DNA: TGTGCCAGCTCACCACCGATAGGTACGGGATACATTCAGTACTTC
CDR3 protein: CASSPPIGTGYIQYF

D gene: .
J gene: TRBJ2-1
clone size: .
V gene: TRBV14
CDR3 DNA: TGTGCCAGCAGCCAAGTCCAAGGTGGCCCAAATGAGCAGTTCTTC
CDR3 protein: CASSQVQGGPNEQFF

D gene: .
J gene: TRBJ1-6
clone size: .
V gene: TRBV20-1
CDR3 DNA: TGCAGTGCCGAGCAGTCTGGACCTAATTCACCCCTCCACTTT
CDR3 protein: CSAEQSGPNSPLHF

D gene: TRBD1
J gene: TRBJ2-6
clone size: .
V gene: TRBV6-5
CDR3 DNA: TGTGCCAGCCGTTGGAGACAGGGTCTGAACTCTGGGGCCAACGTCCTGACTTTC
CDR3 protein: CASRWRQGLNSGANVLTF

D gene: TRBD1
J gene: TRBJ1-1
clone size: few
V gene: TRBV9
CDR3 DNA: TGTGCCAGCAGCGTAGGCAGGGGGCTTATTTCCACTGAAGCTTTCTTT
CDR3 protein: CASSVGRGLISTEAFF

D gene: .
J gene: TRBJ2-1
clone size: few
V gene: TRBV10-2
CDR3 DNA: TGCGCCAGCACCCTATACACAGGGCTTTCTGATGAGCAGTTCTTC
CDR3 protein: CASTLYTGLSDEQFF

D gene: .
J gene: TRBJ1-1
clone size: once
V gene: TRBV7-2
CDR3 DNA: TGTGCCAGCAGCCCGAGGGGGGCGGGGCGTGTGGCTGAAGCTTTCTTT
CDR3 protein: CASSPRGAGRVAEAFF

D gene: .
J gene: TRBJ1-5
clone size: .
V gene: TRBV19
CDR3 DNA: TGTGCCAGTACTTGGACGGAGTATAGCAATCAGCCCCAGCATTTT
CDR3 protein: CASTWTEYSNQPQHF

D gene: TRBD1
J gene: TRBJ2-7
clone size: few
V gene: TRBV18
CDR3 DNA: TGTGCCAGCTCATCCATTATGGACAGGCCCTACGAGCAGTACTTC
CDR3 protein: CASSSIMDRPYEQYF

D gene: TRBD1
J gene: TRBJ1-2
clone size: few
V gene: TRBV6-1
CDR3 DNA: TGTGCCAGCAGCTGGGATCCCGGGACAGCCCTAGCTAACTATGGCTACACCTTC
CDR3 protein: CASSWDPGTALANYGYTF

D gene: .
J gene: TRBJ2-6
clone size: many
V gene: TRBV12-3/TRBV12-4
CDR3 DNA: TGTGCCAGCAGTTACGACAGAGGAGCTGGGGCCAACGTCCTGACTTTC
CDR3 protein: CASSYDRGAGANVLTF

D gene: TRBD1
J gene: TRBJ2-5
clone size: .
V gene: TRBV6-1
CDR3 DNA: TGTGCCAGCAGCGGACAGGTCCAAGAGACCCAGTACTTC
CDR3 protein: CASSGQVQETQYF

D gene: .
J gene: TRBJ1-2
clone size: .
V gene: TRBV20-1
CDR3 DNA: TGCAGTGCTAGCTCCGACAGTCTCTATGGCTACACCTTC
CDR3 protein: CSASSDSLYGYTF

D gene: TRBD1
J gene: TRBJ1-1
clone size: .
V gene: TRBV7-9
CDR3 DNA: TGTGCCAGCAGCTTAGCCACAGGGGAAAGAACTGAAGCTTTCTTT
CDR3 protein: CASSLATGERTEAFF

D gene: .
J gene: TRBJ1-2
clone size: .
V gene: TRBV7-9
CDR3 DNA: TGTGCCAGCCACCGAGACAGTAACTATGGCTACACCTTC
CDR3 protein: CASHRDSNYGYTF